Ten or more counts support the clone carrying this T cell receptor (beta chain). The antigen remains undetermined. The sample comes from a study of human T cells and chemical hapten exposure. Time point given: healthy volunteer bleed at 2 weeks. Total RNA was extracted from unfractionated whole blood. Notes on the study in general: No alteration of TCRs above 1 in 1000 frequency was seen with DPC sensitization.

Single cDNA molecules in the library carried unique molecular identifiers attached during preparation. Authors' data handling: A per-sample median of around 100,000 TCRs was observed, with a range of about 20,000 to 700,000. TCRdb used MiXCR to reprocess the RACE reads, holding one entry per CDR3 protein. TCRdb's processing, not the authors' own work, is the source of the V and J calls. Here the sample spans roughly 120,000 distinct CDR3 sequences, about 9.4% being singletons. Germline-derived CDR1 and CDR2 are DFQATT and SNEGSKA (reference sequence). The CDR3 contains 16 residues. The V end was cut by 0 bases, the J end by 7 bases, with 19 bases between.

The material sequenced was whole blood. This TCR came from a male donor in good health. Some clones in this sample may be carry-over from other donors' samples. V is TRBV20-1 and J is TRBJ2-1, with D tentatively TRBD2 (6 bases). DNA for the CDR3: TGCAGTGCTAGAGATCTGGCGGGGAGCGTTTTAAATGAGCAGTTCTTC. Its translation is CSARDLAGSVLNEQFF.